Below are 16 T cell receptor beta chains sequenced from a single sample in a study of T cell repertoires in cytomegalovirus infection. No antigens are known for them. TCRdb passed the reads through MiXCR, listing each CDR3 protein once. The data hold under 150,000 distinct CDR3 sequences, with roughly a quarter observed a single time. The sample was PBMCs, sequenced either directly or after in vitro stimulation (not recorded which). Receptors were obtained from a human donor in good health (CMV status not recorded). Some clones in this sample may be carry-over from other donors' samples.

This sequence joins TRBV7-2 and TRBJ2-3; D not resolved. In germline, CDR1 is SGHTA, CDR2 FQGNSA. V lost 4 bases to trimming and J lost 4 bases, with 12 bases between them. This CDR3 has 14 amino acids. The CDR3 sequence is CASSYRMSADTQYF. The CDR3 nucleotides are TGTGCCAGCAGCTACCGGATGAGCGCAGATACGCAGTATTTT.

The chain uses TRBV6-6 and TRBJ1-2; the D gene is possibly TRBD1 (6 bases). CDR3 length equals 13 residues. Trimming stripped 7 bases from V and 3 bases from J, with 12 bases between. Germline CDR1 MNHNY, CDR2 SVGAGI (reference sequence). CDR3 nucleotide sequence: TGTGCCAGCATCTTACAGGGTGACTATGGCTACACCTTC. This codes for CASILQGDYGYTF.

There are many counts of this clonotype. V is TRBV28 and J is TRBJ2-2, with 8 positions matching TRBD1. With V trimmed by 6 bases and J by 1 base, 7 bases remained unmatched. The CDR3 consists of 16 residues. Germline V gene lookup returns CDR1 MDHEN and CDR2 SYDVKM. The CDR3 sequence: CASSPSGTGNTGELFF. In DNA, the CDR3 is TGTGCCAGCAGCCCCTCCGGGACAGGGAACACCGGGGAGCTGTTTTTT.

This clonotype was recorded a few times. V usage is TRBV4-1 and J usage is TRBJ2-7; D gene unclear. With 0 bases removed from V and 2 bases from J, the gap between germline ends came to 11 bases. The CDR3 consists of 15 residues. Germline lookup yields CDR1 MGHRA and CDR2 YSYEKL. Here the CDR3 DNA reads TGCGCCAGCAGCCAAGAGAGACCAGGACCCTACGAGCAGTACTTC. It translates to CASSQERPGPYEQYF.

This clonotype occurred many times. The chain couples TRBV7-2 to TRBJ1-4, with 7 bases aligning to TRBD1. Unmatched junction bases numbered 9, after V lost 6 bases and J lost 8 bases. The CDR3 is made up of 14 amino acids. In germline, CDR1 is SGHTA, CDR2 FQGNSA. Here the CDR3 DNA reads TGTGCCAGCAGACTCCGGGACAGAGGGGAAAAACTGTTTTTT. Its translation: CASRLRDRGEKLFF.

The J gene is TRBJ2-1, the V gene TRBV4-1; D ambiguous. The CDR3 spans 15 residues. Trimming shortened V by 0 bases and J by 3 bases, and 9 bases separated the two germline ends. CDR1 and CDR2 (germline): MGHRA, YSYEKL. CDR3: CASSQEALNYNEQFF. The CDR3 bases are TGCGCCAGCAGCCAAGAGGCCCTCAACTACAATGAGCAGTTCTTC.

This clonotype was picked up a small number of times. The rearrangement links TRBV20-1 to TRBJ2-1; D unresolved. Germline-derived CDR1 and CDR2 are DFQATT and SNEGSKA (reference sequence). The CDR3 contains 12 residues. V lost 2 bases, J lost 1 base, and 3 bases lay in between. CDR3: CSARRSYNEQFF. Here the CDR3 DNA reads TGCAGTGCTAGACGTTCCTACAATGAGCAGTTCTTC.

This chain connects TRBV2 to TRBJ2-1; possible D gene TRBD2, 6 bases. Trimming took 4 bases from V and 7 from J, leaving 17 bases between them. This CDR3 is 15 amino acids long. Germline lookup yields CDR1 SNHLY and CDR2 FYNNEI. The CDR3 region has the DNA TGTGCCAGCAGTGTTCGAGCGGGCGGTCCTAATGAGCAGTTCTTC. Protein sequence: CASSVRAGGPNEQFF.

This sequence joins TRBV10-3 and TRBJ2-2; 7 bases agree with TRBD2. Germline V gene data show CDR1 as ENHRY and CDR2 as SYGVKD. V lost 0 bases to trimming and J lost 6 bases; unmatched junction nucleotides: 7. The CDR3 totals 16 residues. CDR3 in amino acids: CAISESRREQPGELFF. The CDR3 region has the DNA TGTGCCATCAGTGAGTCGAGGCGGGAGCAACCCGGGGAGCTGTTTTTT.

This clonotype has only a few counts. The V gene is TRBV5-6, the J gene TRBJ1-1; D not certain. Trimming left V 2 bases short and J 1 base short, with 15 bases between. This CDR3 region has 16 residues. CDR1 and CDR2 from the germline V gene are SGHDT and YYEEEE. The CDR3 is CASSFPGPASNTEAFF. The CDR3, as DNA: TGTGCCAGCAGCTTCCCTGGCCCTGCCTCGAACACTGAAGCTTTCTTT.

The V and J genes are TRBV20-1 and TRBJ2-7; 9 bases match TRBD2. Trimming removed 6 bases from V and 5 bases from J; junction bases left unmatched: 14. The CDR3 is made up of 15 amino acids. Germline V CDR1 and CDR2: DFQATT, SNEGSKA (reference sequence). The DNA for the CDR3 is TGCAGTGCCCCTCGGGCGGGAGGGCCTGGGAACGAGCAGTACTTC. As protein: CSAPRAGGPGNEQYF.

CDR3 nucleotides: TGTGCCAGCAGTTTGGGACTAGCGGCGGAGACCCAGTACTTC. Encoded protein: CASSLGLAAETQYF. The chain has TRBV6-1 and TRBJ2-5; 11 bases are a match to TRBD2. Germline V lookup: CDR1 MNHNS, CDR2 SASEGT. Trimming took 5 bases from V and 5 from J; bases not matched to a gene: 4. The CDR3 is made up of 14 amino acids.

V and J are TRBV12-3 or TRBV12-4 and TRBJ2-1, with TRBD2 matching over 12 bases. J lost 8 bases, V lost 6 bases, and 8 bases had no gene match. The CDR3 is 15 residues long. The chain's CDR3 is CASRMEGLAGHEQFF. In nucleotides, the CDR3 is TGTGCCAGCAGAATGGAGGGACTAGCGGGCCATGAGCAGTTCTTC.

This clonotype has at least ten counts. The chain has TRBV6-5 and TRBJ2-7; tentatively, D is TRBD1 or TRBD2 (6 bases each). The germline V gene encodes CDR1 MNHEY and CDR2 SVGAGI. The length of the CDR3 is 14 residues. V was cut by 6 bases and J by 3 bases, with 15 bases left in between. CDR3 DNA sequence: TGTGCCAGCAGATTACAGGGAGGTAGCTACGAGCAGTACTTC. This codes for CASRLQGGSYEQYF.

The chain joins TRBV4-1 to TRBJ1-2; possibly TRBD1 for D (6 bases). Between the trimmed V and J ends, which lost 3 bases and 3 bases, there was a span of 11 bases. This CDR3 contains 14 residues. CDR1 is MGHRA, CDR2 YSYEKL, per germline. The CDR3 DNA follows: TGCGCCAGCAGCCAGGCCACAGGGTACTATGGCTACACCTTC. Translating gives CASSQATGYYGYTF.

The rearrangement links TRBV24-1 to TRBJ2-1; D perhaps matches TRBD1 (6 bases). Germline V gives CDR1 KGHDR, CDR2 SFDVKD. This CDR3 is 12 amino acids long. Trimming shortened V by 4 bases and J by 15 bases, and 15 bases separated the two germline ends. CDR3 coding DNA: TGTGCCACCAGTGACTACAAAGGACAGAGGTTCTTC. As protein: CATSDYKGQRFF.